Below are 28 T cell receptor beta chains sequenced from a single sample in a study of OX40 agonist ivuxolimab in advanced cancers. Generated by immunoSEQ multiplex PCR, the TCRdb table keeps only in-frame clones and is missing some. The table records about 77,000 clones, about 85% of them present only once. The sample in question was CD4+ or CD8+ T cells sorted from blood, obtained in a trial of the OX40 agonist ivuxolimab. The receptors come from an adult with an advanced solid tumor such as melanoma, head and neck, liver or kidney cancer.

The chain recombines TRBV2 with TRBJ1-5, with 12 positions matching TRBD1. Germline V lookup: CDR1 SNHLY, CDR2 FYNNEI. This CDR3 has 15 residues. V lost 4 bases to trimming and J lost 6 bases; unmatched junction nucleotides: 4. The CDR3 sequence: CASSVGTGGRQPQHF. In DNA, the CDR3 is TGTGCCAGCAGTGTGGGGACAGGGGGCCGTCAGCCCCAGCATTTT.

To note about this clone: Compared with germline, one end of the junction differs, possibly owing to a read error. Distinct nucleotide sequences in the sample also encode this CDR3. V is TRBV6-5 and J is TRBJ1-4; 7 bases fit TRBD1. The CDR3 is 16 amino acids. From germline, CDR1 is MNHEY and CDR2 SVGAGI. CDR3 nucleotide sequence: TGTGCCAGCAGTTACTCGAATGGCAGGGGGGTTGAAAAATTGTTTTTT. Amino acid sequence: CASSYSNGRGVEKLFF.

This chain uses TRBV12-5 with TRBJ2-1, with 14 bases matching TRBD2. V trimming: 4 bases; J trimming: 9 bases; junction bases outside the gene matches: 8. This CDR3 is built from 16 residues. The V gene's germline CDR1 is LGHNT and CDR2 FRNRAP. DNA of the CDR3: TGTGCTAGTGGTTCGGAGACTAGCGGGGGGGACGGTGAGCAGTTCTTC. The encoded protein is CASGSETSGGDGEQFF. The full variable domain, rest sourced from reference TRBV12-5 and TRBJ2-1, is DARVTQTPRHKVTEMGQEVTMRCQPILGHNTVFWYRQTMMQGLELLAYFRNRAPLDDSGMPKDRFSAEMPDATLATLKIQPSEPRDSAVYFCASGSETSGGDGEQFFGPGTRLTVL.

This chain joins TRBV11-2 and TRBJ2-3; D uncertain. The CDR3 has 15 residues. V was clipped by 6 bases and J by 2 bases, with 15 bases between them. From germline, CDR1 is SGHAT and CDR2 FQNNGV. This chain's CDR3 is CASSRLAQYTDTQYF. The DNA of the CDR3 is TGTGCCAGCAGTCGATTGGCGCAGTACACAGATACGCAGTATTTT.

The J gene is TRBJ1-6, the V gene TRBV23-1; D is unresolved. TRBV23-1 carries the ORF label, with uncertain function. The CDR3 covers 12 residues. The germline V and J ends were trimmed by 2 bases and 9 bases, with 5 bases remaining between them. The CDR3 spells CASSQDRSPLHF. The CDR3, as DNA: TGCGCCAGCAGTCAAGACCGTTCACCCCTCCACTTT.

The gene calls are TRBV5-4 and TRBJ1-6; D perhaps matches TRBD1 (6 bases). Germline values: CDR1 SGHNT, CDR2 YYREEE (reference sequence). Between the trimmed V and J ends, which lost 0 bases and 5 bases, there was a span of 15 bases. This CDR3 region has 17 residues. CDR3 sequence (DNA): TGTGCCAGCAGCTTGGGAGGTCGTCAGGGGAATAATTCACCCCTCCACTTT. Translated, it gives CASSLGGRQGNNSPLHF.

The chain carries TRBV7-2 and TRBJ2-7, with D tentatively TRBD2 (5 bases). V was clipped by 5 bases and J by 6 bases, with 8 bases between them. The CDR3 covers 11 residues. The germline V gene encodes CDR1 SGHTA and CDR2 FQGNSA. CDR3 loop: CASSTRGEQYF. The CDR3 nucleotides are TGTGCCAGCAGCACCCGGGGCGAGCAGTACTTC.

The chain links TRBV6-5 to TRBJ2-7; 8 bases are shared with TRBD1. The V gene's germline CDR1 is MNHEY and CDR2 SVGAGI. The CDR3 extends over 14 amino acids. Trimming at V came to 6 bases and at J to 0 bases, leaving 4 bases not matched to a gene. The CDR3 spells CASSPDRGSYEQYF. The CDR3 DNA is TGTGCCAGCAGCCCCGACAGGGGCTCCTACGAGCAGTACTTC.

V and J are TRBV6-5 and TRBJ2-7; D may be TRBD2 (7 bases). CDR3 length equals 15 residues. CDR1 is MNHEY and CDR2 is SVGAGI in the germline V gene. The V end was cut by 8 bases, the J end by 1 base, with 18 bases between. The CDR3 bases are TGTGCCAGCCGGCTAAGTCGGGGGGCATCCTACGAGCAGTACTTC. This codes for CASRLSRGASYEQYF.

The chain employs TRBV7-2 and TRBJ2-7; D unclear. In germline, CDR1 is SGHTA, CDR2 FQGNSA. This CDR3 spans 14 amino acids. Trimming took 1 base from V and 1 from J, leaving 8 bases between them. The CDR3 spells CASSLGPQSYEQYF. CDR3 nucleotides: TGTGCCAGCAGCTTAGGCCCGCAGTCCTACGAGCAGTACTTC.

This sequence joins TRBV7-9 and TRBJ2-7, with D unclear. The CDR3 is made up of 13 amino acids. Germline V lookup: CDR1 SEHNR, CDR2 FQNEAQ (reference sequence). V lost 2 bases and J 3 bases, leaving 8 bases between the germline ends. CDR3 protein: CASSLSQIYEQYF. The CDR3 coding sequence is TGTGCCAGCAGCTTAAGTCAGATCTACGAGCAGTACTTC.

This clone was recorded a few times. This chain connects TRBV25-1 to TRBJ2-7, with D possibly TRBD1 on 6 matching bases. The germline CDR1 and CDR2 sequences are MGHDK and SYGVNS. V was shortened by 2 bases and J by 7 bases, with 12 bases between the two germline ends. The CDR3 consists of 13 residues. The CDR3 region is CASSEQGSLEQYF. DNA for the CDR3: TGTGCCAGCAGTGAACAGGGGAGTTTGGAGCAGTACTTC.

This rearrangement joins TRBV5-1 to TRBJ1-2; D not certain. Between the trimmed V and J ends, which lost 4 bases and 2 bases, there was a span of 9 bases. Germline CDR1 SGHRS, CDR2 YFSETQ. The CDR3 spans 13 residues. Written as DNA, the CDR3 is TGCGCCAGCAGCAATGGACGGAACTATGGCTACACCTTC. Translated: CASSNGRNYGYTF.

The rearrangement links TRBV10-3 to TRBJ2-1; TRBD2 aligns across 8 bases. This CDR3 region has 19 residues. CDR1 and CDR2 from the germline V gene are ENHRY and SYGVKD. V gave up 6 bases and J gave up 0 bases; unmatched junction bases: 16. CDR3 DNA sequence: TGTGCCATCAGCCGGGAGGGCGGGGGCGACCTGAGCTCCTACAATGAGCAGTTCTTC. Protein: CAISREGGGDLSSYNEQFF.

This clone showed up just a few times. The chain is built from TRBV5-1 and TRBJ1-2; 8 positions agree with TRBD1. The length of the CDR3 is 15 residues. V shed 3 bases, J shed 4 bases, and the junction held 8 bases outside the gene matches. Germline CDR1 and CDR2: SGHRS and YFSETQ. The CDR3 loop reads CASSSQGGAGYGYTF. For the CDR3, the DNA is TGCGCCAGCAGCTCACAGGGGGGCGCCGGCTATGGCTACACCTTC.

Of note for this clone: This same CDR3 is encoded by further DNA sequences in the sample. The gene calls are TRBV6-5 and TRBJ2-3, with 9 positions matching TRBD2. This CDR3 has 13 residues. Losses at the gene ends were 5 bases for V and 5 bases for J; bases not matched to a gene: 2. Germline CDR1 MNHEY, CDR2 SVGAGI. CDR3 loop: CASSATSGDTQYF. The CDR3 DNA follows: TGTGCCAGCAGTGCGACTAGCGGAGATACGCAGTATTTT.

The chain joins TRBV19 to TRBJ1-1; 7 bases match TRBD1. The CDR3 loop spans 15 amino acids. CDR1 LNHDA and CDR2 SQIVND come from the germline V gene (reference sequence). Trimming removed 5 bases from V and 1 base from J; junction bases left unmatched: 7. This CDR3 is CASSATGQTNTEAFF. CDR3 sequence (DNA): TGTGCCAGTAGTGCAACGGGACAGACGAACACTGAAGCTTTCTTT.

This sequence joins TRBV11-2 and TRBJ2-7; 7 bases agree with TRBD2. V was clipped by 3 bases and J by 3 bases; unmatched bases: 5. Germline assignment: CDR1 SGHAT and CDR2 FQNNGV. This CDR3 comprises 14 residues. Written as DNA, the CDR3 is TGTGCCAGCAGCTTGATGGGGGGGGGCTACGAGCAGTACTTC. Its protein product is CASSLMGGGYEQYF.

V and J are TRBV7-2 and TRBJ1-4; no firm D call. The V end was cut by 4 bases, the J end by 0 bases, with 9 bases between. The CDR3 loop spans 15 amino acids. Per germline, CDR1 SGHTA and CDR2 FQGNSA. CDR3 protein: CASSSYGSTNEKLFF. The CDR3 coding sequence is TGTGCCAGCAGCTCCTACGGCTCAACTAATGAAAAACTGTTTTTT.

This clone came up a few times. This rearrangement joins TRBV6-5 to TRBJ1-3, with 9 bases matching TRBD1. Germline assignment: CDR1 MNHEY and CDR2 SVGAGI. The V segment lost 2 bases and the J segment 8 bases; nucleotides outside the gene matches: 7. The CDR3 covers 15 residues. In DNA form, the CDR3 reads TGTGCCAGCAGTTACACCGGGACAGGGCGGGACACCATATATTTT. Its translation: CASSYTGTGRDTIYF.

The rearrangement links TRBV29-1 to TRBJ1-1, with D possibly being TRBD1 (5 bases). Between the trimmed V and J ends, which lost 6 bases and 1 base, there was a span of 9 bases. The CDR3 runs to 12 residues. Germline V gene sequence: CDR1 SQVTM, CDR2 ANQGSEA. CDR3 protein: CSVWGGNTEAFF. The CDR3 DNA reads TGCAGCGTCTGGGGGGGGAACACTGAAGCTTTCTTT. Full variable domain (outside the CDR3, taken from reference TRBV29-1 and TRBJ1-1): SAVISQKPSRDICQRGTSLTIQCQVDSQVTMMFWYRQQPGQSLTLIATANQGSEATYESGFVIDKFPISRPNLTFSTLTVSNMSPEDSSIYLCSVWGGNTEAFFGQGTRLTVV.

The chain uses TRBV2 and TRBJ1-2, with 7 bases fitting TRBD1. V was pared by 4 bases and J by 6 bases, with 5 bases of the junction left unmatched. From germline, CDR1 is SNHLY and CDR2 FYNNEI. The CDR3 is 13 residues long. CDR3 residues: CASSVWTGDGYTF. The CDR3 coding sequence is TGTGCCAGCAGTGTCTGGACAGGAGATGGCTACACCTTC.

V and J are TRBV19 and TRBJ1-3; D remains ambiguous. The CDR3 contains 14 residues. Germline V gives CDR1 LNHDA, CDR2 SQIVND (reference sequence). Trimming took 8 bases from V and 0 from J, leaving 11 bases between them. CDR3 residues: CASRNLGSGNTIYF. The CDR3 DNA reads TGTGCCAGTCGAAACCTGGGCTCTGGAAACACCATATATTTT.

The chain links TRBV29-1 to TRBJ2-7; TRBD1 is a possible D gene (6 bases). Germline V gene lookup returns CDR1 SQVTM and CDR2 ANQGSEA. V was clipped by 7 bases and J by 3 bases, with 19 bases between them. The CDR3 is 14 amino acids. CDR3 nucleotide sequence: TGCAGCGCCCGGACAGACGAAGTTAACTACGAGCAGTACTTC. Amino acids: CSARTDEVNYEQYF.

The table lists this clone with a count of one. The chain uses TRBV4-1 and TRBJ2-2; 12 bases map to TRBD2. The CDR3 totals 20 residues. Germline V gene data show CDR1 as MGHRA and CDR2 as YSYEKL. V shed 0 bases, J shed 3 bases, and the junction held 11 bases outside the gene matches. The CDR3 here is CASSQDLSSSGGAYTGELFF. The CDR3 nucleotides are TGCGCCAGCAGCCAAGATCTCTCATCTAGCGGGGGGGCTTACACCGGGGAGCTGTTTTTT.

V gene TRBV7-2 combines with J gene TRBJ1-6; 7 bases agree with TRBD1. CDR1 SGHTA and CDR2 FQGNSA come from the germline V gene. This CDR3 comprises 14 residues. Trimming cost V 10 bases and J 7 bases; bases outside gene matches: 10. The CDR3 DNA reads as TGTGCCACTAAAGACAGGGCAGGGAATTCACCCCTCCACTTT. As protein: CATKDRAGNSPLHF.

V usage is TRBV18 and J usage is TRBJ2-1, with TRBD2 identical over 10 bases. Looked up from germline, CDR1 is KGHSH and CDR2 is LQKENI. V was clipped by 3 bases and J by 5 bases; unmatched bases: 10. The CDR3 extends over 17 amino acids. Here the CDR3 reads CASSPSLPAGGNNEQFF. CDR3 DNA sequence: TGTGCCAGCTCACCCTCGCTCCCAGCGGGGGGGAACAATGAGCAGTTCTTC.

This clone came up once. The rearrangement joins TRBV5-8 to TRBJ2-3; 12 nucleotides match TRBD2. From germline, CDR1 is SGHTS and CDR2 YDEGEE. J was trimmed by 1 base and V by 0 bases; bases with no gene match: 0. The length of the CDR3 is 16 residues. The CDR3 spells CASSLGLAGGTDTQYF. CDR3 bases: TGTGCCAGCAGCTTGGGACTAGCGGGGGGCACAGATACGCAGTATTTT.